This T cell receptor (beta chain) was found in a study of T cell changes during pregnancy in multiple sclerosis. The repertoire was sequenced with immunoSEQ multiplex PCR; TCRdb's copy has only in-frame clones and lacks some. The sample contains roughly 54,000 clones, 92% of which appear only once. In germline, CDR1 is SGHNT, CDR2 YENEEA. CDR3 length: 17 residues. The J segment lost 5 bases and the V segment lost 5 bases, leaving 15 bases of the junction unmatched. The sample here was CD4+ T cells from peripheral blood mononuclear cells, taken after pregnancy. This receptor was taken from a female donor with multiple sclerosis, enrolled in a pregnancy study. The J gene is TRBJ2-5, the V gene TRBV11-3, with TRBD2 matching 9 bases. CDR3: CASSPGTSLGGWETQYF. The CDR3 DNA reads TGTGCCAGCAGCCCAGGGACTAGCTTGGGTGGTTGGGAGACCCAGTACTTC.